The entry below gives a single T cell receptor (beta chain) sequence along with its context. Its antigen is currently unknown. A read error may produce the germline difference seen at one junction end. These data come from a study of blood T cells in healthy people across ages. Study-level information: Template-switching capture recovered about one barcoded beta molecule per two T cells. Overall study results and limits: Total diversity from one million sequenced T cells was likely underestimated. Diversity of TCR beta per million T cells declined in a roughly linear way with age.

For the second PCR, which ran for about 7 to 11 cycles, a sample-barcoded 5' primer and a J-beta primer mix were used. TCRdb re-derived calls from the 5' RACE reads in MiXCR, one entry per CDR3 protein. The sample shows approximately 1.5 million distinct CDR3 sequences, about 45% of them seen only once. Peripheral blood from each donor was collected in a volume of about 10 milliliters. From germline, CDR1 is MNHNS and CDR2 SASEGT. CDR3 size: 14 residues. The sample taken for sequencing was blood. The V call is TRBV6-1, the J call TRBJ1-1; TRBD1 matches 7 bases. The receptor comes from a woman aged 18-29 years in good health. The CDR3 spells CASSLGTVNTEPFF. The CDR3 coding sequence is TGCGCCAGCAGTCTCGGGACAGTGAACACTGAACCTTTCTTT.